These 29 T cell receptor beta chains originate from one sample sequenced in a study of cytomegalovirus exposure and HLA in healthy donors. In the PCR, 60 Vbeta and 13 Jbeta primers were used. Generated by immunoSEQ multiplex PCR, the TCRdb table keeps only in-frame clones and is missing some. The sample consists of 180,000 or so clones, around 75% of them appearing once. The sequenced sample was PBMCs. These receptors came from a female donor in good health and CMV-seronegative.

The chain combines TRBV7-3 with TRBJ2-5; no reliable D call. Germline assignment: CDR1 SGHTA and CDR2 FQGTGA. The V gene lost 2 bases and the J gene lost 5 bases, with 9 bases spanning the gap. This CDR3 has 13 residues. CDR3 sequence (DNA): TGTGCCAGCAGCTTAGTCCACTATGAGACCCAGTACTTC. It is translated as CASSLVHYETQYF.

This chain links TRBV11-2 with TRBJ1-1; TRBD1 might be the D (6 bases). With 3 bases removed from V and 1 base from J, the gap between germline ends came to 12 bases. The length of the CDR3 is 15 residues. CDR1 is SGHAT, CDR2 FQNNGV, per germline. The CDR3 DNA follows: TGTGCCAGCAGCTTCGGGGGAGGGGGGAACACTGAAGCTTTCTTT. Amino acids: CASSFGGGGNTEAFF. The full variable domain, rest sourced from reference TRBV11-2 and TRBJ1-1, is EAGVAQSPRYKIIEKRQSVAFWCNPISGHATLYWYQQILGQGPKLLIQFQNNGVVDDSQLPKDRFSAERLKGVDSTLKIQPAKLEDSAVYLCASSFGGGGNTEAFFGQGTRLTVV.

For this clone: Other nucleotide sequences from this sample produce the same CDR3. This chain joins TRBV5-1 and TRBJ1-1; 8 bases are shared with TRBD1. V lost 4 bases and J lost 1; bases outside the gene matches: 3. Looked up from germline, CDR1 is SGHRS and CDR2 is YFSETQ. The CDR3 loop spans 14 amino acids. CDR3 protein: CASSPGQGNTEAFF. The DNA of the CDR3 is TGCGCCAGCAGCCCCGGACAGGGGAACACTGAAGCTTTCTTT.

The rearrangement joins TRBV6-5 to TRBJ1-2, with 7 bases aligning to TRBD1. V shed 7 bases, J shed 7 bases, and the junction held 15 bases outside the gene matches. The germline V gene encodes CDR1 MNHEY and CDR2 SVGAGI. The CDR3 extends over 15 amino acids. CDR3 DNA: TGTGCCAGCACCCAGGGGGGCCAGGGTATCGGTGGCTACACCTTC. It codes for CASTQGGQGIGGYTF.

The CDR3 protein is CASSASGRDPMGEQFF. The DNA for the CDR3 is TGTGCCAGCAGCGCCAGCGGGAGGGACCCTATGGGGGAGCAGTTCTTC. The V call is TRBV9, the J call TRBJ2-1, with 10 nucleotides matching TRBD2. Per the germline V gene, CDR1 is SGDLS and CDR2 is YYNGEE. V shed 3 bases, J shed 10 bases, and the junction held 13 bases outside the gene matches. The CDR3 length is 16 residues.

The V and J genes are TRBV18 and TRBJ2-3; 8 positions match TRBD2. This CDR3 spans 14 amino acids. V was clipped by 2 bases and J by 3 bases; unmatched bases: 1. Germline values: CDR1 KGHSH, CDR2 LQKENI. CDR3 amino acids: CASSPTGGTDTQYF. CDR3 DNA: TGTGCCAGCTCACCAACGGGGGGGACAGATACGCAGTATTTT.

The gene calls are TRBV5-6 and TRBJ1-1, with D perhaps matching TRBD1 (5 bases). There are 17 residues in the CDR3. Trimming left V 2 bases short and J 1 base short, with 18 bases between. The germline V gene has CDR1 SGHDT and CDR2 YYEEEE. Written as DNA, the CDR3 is TGTGCCAGCAGCTTCACACCTGGGGGGTCGGGGAACACTGAAGCTTTCTTT. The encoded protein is CASSFTPGGSGNTEAFF.

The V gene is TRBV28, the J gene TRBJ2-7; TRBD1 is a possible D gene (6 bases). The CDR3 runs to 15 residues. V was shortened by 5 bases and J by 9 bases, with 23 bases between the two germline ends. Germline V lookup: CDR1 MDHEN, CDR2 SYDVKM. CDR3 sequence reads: CASSPPWGQFETQYF. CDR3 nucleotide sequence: TGTGCCAGCAGTCCCCCATGGGGGCAGTTCGAGACGCAGTACTTC.

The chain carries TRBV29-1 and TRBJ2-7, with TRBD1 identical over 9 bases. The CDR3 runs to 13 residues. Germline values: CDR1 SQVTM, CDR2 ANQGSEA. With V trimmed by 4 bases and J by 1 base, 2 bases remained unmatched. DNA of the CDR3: TGCAGCGTTGGCGGGACAGGGTCCTACGAGCAGTACTTC. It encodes CSVGGTGSYEQYF.

The CDR3 DNA follows: TGTGCCAGCAGGCATACGGGACAGGACTACGAGCAGTACTTC. As protein: CASRHTGQDYEQYF. J is TRBJ2-7 and V is TRBV6-1; the match to TRBD1 covers 8 bases. CDR3 size: 14 residues. Germline loops: CDR1 MNHNS, CDR2 SASEGT. V gave up 6 bases and J gave up 3 bases; unmatched junction bases: 7.

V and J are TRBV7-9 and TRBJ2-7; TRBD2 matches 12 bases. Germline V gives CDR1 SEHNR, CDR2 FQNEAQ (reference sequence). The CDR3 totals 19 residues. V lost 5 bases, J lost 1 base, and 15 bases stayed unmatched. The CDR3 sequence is CASSPPPGLAGFKSYEQYF. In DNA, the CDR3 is TGTGCCAGCAGCCCGCCCCCGGGACTAGCGGGTTTTAAGTCCTACGAGCAGTACTTC.

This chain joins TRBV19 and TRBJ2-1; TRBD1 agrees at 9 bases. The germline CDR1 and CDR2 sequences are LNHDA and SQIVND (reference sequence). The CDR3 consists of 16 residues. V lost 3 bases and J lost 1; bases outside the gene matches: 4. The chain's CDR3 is CASSMDRGLSYNEQFF. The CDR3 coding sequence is TGTGCCAGTAGTATGGACAGGGGCCTATCCTACAATGAGCAGTTCTTC.

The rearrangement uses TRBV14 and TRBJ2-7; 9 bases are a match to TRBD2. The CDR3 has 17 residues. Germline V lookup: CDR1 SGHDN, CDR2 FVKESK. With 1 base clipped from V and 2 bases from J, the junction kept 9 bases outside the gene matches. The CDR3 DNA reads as TGTGCCAGCAGCCAAGGGGCCGGGACTAGCAGCACCTACGAGCAGTACTTC. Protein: CASSQGAGTSSTYEQYF.

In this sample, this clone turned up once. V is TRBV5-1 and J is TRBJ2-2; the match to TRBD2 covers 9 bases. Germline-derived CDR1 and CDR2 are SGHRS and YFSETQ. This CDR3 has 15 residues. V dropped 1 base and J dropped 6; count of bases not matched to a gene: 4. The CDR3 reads CASSLLTSGPGELFF. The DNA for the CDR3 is TGCGCCAGCAGCTTGCTCACTAGCGGGCCCGGGGAGCTGTTTTTT.

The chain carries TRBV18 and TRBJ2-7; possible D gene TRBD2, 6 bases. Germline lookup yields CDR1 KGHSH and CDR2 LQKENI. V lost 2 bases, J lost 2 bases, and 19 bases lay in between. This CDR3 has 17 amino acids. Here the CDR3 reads CASSPFAVAGSAYEQYF. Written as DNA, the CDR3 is TGTGCCAGCTCACCATTTGCGGTTGCGGGATCTGCCTACGAGCAGTACTTC. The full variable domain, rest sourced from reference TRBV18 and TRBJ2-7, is NAGVMQNPRHLVRRRGQEARLRCSPMKGHSHVYWYRQLPEEGLKFMVYLQKENIIDESGMPKERFSAEFPKEGPSILRIQQVVRGDSAAYFCASSPFAVAGSAYEQYFGPGTRLTVT.

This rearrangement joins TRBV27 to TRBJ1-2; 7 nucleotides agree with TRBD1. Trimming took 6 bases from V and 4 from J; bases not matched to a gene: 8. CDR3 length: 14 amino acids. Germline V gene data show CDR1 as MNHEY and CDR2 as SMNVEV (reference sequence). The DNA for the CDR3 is TGTGCCAGCAGACTGTCGGGACAGAGCTATGGCTACACCTTC. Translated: CASRLSGQSYGYTF.

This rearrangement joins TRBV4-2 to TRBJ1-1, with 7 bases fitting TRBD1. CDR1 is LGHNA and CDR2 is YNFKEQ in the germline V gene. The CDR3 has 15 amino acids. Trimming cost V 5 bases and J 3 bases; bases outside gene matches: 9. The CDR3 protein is CASSWTGGGDTEAFF. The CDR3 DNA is TGTGCCAGCAGCTGGACAGGTGGTGGGGACACTGAAGCTTTCTTT.

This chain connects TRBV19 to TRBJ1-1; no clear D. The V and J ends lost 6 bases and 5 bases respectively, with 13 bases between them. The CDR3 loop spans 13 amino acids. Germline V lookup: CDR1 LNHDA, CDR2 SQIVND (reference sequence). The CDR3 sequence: CASRSVAFTEAFF. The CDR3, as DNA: TGTGCCAGTAGATCCGTGGCTTTTACTGAAGCTTTCTTT.

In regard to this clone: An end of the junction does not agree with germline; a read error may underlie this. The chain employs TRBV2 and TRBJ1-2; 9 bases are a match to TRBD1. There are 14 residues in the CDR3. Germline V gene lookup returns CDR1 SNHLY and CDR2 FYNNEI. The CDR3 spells CASIMLGQGGGHTF. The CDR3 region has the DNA TGTGCCAGCATCATGCTGGGACAGGGTGGTGGCCACACCTTC.

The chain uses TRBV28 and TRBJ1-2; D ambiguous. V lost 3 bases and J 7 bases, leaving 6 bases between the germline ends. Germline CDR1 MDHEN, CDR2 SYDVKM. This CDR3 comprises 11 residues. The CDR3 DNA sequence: TGTGCCAGCAGTTTGGGCCTTGGCTACACCTTC. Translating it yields CASSLGLGYTF.

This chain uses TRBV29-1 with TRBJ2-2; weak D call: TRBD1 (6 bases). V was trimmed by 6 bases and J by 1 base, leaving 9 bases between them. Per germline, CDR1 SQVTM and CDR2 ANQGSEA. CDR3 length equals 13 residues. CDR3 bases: TGCAGCGTAGGACAGAAGAACACCGGGGAGCTGTTTTTT. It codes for CSVGQKNTGELFF.

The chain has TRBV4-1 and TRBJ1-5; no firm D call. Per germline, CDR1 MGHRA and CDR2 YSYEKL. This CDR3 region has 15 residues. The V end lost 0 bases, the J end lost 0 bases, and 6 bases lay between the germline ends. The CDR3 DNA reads TGCGCCAGCAGCCAAGATACAGCTAGCAATCAGCCCCAGCATTTT. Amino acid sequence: CASSQDTASNQPQHF.

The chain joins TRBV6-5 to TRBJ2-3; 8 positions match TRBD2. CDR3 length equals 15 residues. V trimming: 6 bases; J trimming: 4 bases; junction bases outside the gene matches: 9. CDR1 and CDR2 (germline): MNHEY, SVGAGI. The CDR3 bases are TGTGCCAGCAGGACAATAGCGGGGAGGGCAGATACGCAGTATTTT. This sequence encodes CASRTIAGRADTQYF.

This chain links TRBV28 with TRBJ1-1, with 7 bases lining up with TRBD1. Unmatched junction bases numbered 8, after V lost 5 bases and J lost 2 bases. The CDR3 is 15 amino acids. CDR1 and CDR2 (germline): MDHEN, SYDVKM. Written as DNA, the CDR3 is TGTGCCAGCAGTGATACAGGGGCCGGTAACACTGAAGCTTTCTTT. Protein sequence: CASSDTGAGNTEAFF.

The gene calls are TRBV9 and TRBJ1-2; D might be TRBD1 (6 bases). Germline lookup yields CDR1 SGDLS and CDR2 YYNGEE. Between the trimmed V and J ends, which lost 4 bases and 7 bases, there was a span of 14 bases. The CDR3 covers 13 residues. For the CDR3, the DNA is TGTGCCAGCAGCTCCCAGGGGCAGGGTGGCTACACCTTC. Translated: CASSSQGQGGYTF.

The CDR3 is CASSPGTDNQPQHF. The CDR3 DNA reads TGCGCCAGCAGCCCCGGGACAGATAATCAGCCCCAGCATTTT. The chain links TRBV5-1 to TRBJ1-5, with 7 positions matching TRBD1. The CDR3 spans 14 residues. The germline V gene encodes CDR1 SGHRS and CDR2 YFSETQ. J lost 4 bases, V lost 4 bases, and 5 bases had no gene match. Combining the CDR3 with reference TRBV5-1 and TRBJ1-5 gives the whole variable domain KAGVTQTPRYLIKTRGQQVTLSCSPISGHRSVSWYQQTPGQGLQFLFEYFSETQRNKGNFPGRFSGRQFSNSRSEMNVSTLELGDSALYLCASSPGTDNQPQHFGDGTRLSIL.

CDR3 in DNA: TGTGCCACCAGCAGGGGAGCGGGAGTGGCGGATACGCAGTATTTT. Translated: CATSRGAGVADTQYF. The chain employs TRBV15 and TRBJ2-3, with 8 bases that match TRBD2. The CDR3 has 15 amino acids. Germline CDR1 and CDR2: LNHNV and YYDKDF (reference sequence). With V trimmed by 3 bases and J by 6 bases, 8 bases remained unmatched.

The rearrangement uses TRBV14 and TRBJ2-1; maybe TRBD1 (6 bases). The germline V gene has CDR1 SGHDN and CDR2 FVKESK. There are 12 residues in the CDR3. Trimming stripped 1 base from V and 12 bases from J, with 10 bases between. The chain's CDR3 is CASSQADRRQFF. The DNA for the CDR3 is TGTGCCAGCAGCCAAGCGGACAGACGGCAGTTCTTC.

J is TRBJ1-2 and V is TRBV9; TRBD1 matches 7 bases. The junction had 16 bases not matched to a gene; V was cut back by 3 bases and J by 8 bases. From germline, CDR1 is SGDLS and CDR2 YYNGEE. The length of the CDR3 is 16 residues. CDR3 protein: CASSANYGTAWRGYTF. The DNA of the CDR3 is TGTGCCAGCAGCGCGAATTATGGGACAGCTTGGAGGGGCTACACCTTC.